These 9 T cell receptor beta chains originate from one sample sequenced in a study of CD8+ T cells in alopecia areata. Treatment in this sample: oral pan-JAK inhibitor, 5-10 mg twice daily. Extracted from the samples, RNA was reverse transcribed into cDNA to serve as the sequencing template. Clones were sequenced by immunoSEQ multiplex PCR, and TCRdb holds only the in-frame ones, with some missing. The sample contains some 170,000 clones, roughly 60% of which appear only once. This material consisted of CD4+ T cells sorted from blood, taken between weeks 55 and 65, from a patient treated with tofacitinib. All receptors come from a human donor with alopecia areata.

The J gene is TRBJ2-7, the V gene TRBV4-1, with no clear D. This CDR3 has 15 amino acids. CDR1 and CDR2 (germline): MGHRA, YSYEKL. Trimming took off 3 bases at V and 0 bases at J, with 12 bases between the two ends. The CDR3 loop reads CASSQETHSSYEQYF. The CDR3 region has the DNA TGCGCCAGCAGCCAGGAGACACATAGCTCCTACGAGCAGTACTTC.

The CDR3 region has the DNA TGTGCCAGCAGTTCGAGGACAGGGGGCCCCTTTAGCAATCAGCCCCAGCATTTT. This encodes CASSSRTGGPFSNQPQHF. The V gene is TRBV28, the J gene TRBJ1-5; 11 bases align to TRBD1. CDR1 MDHEN and CDR2 SYDVKM come from the germline V gene. V dropped 4 bases and J dropped 0; count of bases not matched to a gene: 8. The CDR3 runs to 18 residues.

This chain links TRBV2 with TRBJ2-3; 12 nucleotides agree with TRBD2. This CDR3 is 16 amino acids long. The V gene end was trimmed by 6 bases and the J gene end by 2 bases; junction bases not matched to a gene: 6. From germline, CDR1 is SNHLY and CDR2 FYNNEI. CDR3 nucleotides: TGTGCCAGCAGGCCCACTAGCGGGGGGATCACAGATACGCAGTATTTT. It is translated as CASRPTSGGITDTQYF.

This clone has a handful of counts. The CDR3 region has the DNA TGCGCCAGCAGCTTGGACGGGCTACAGGGAACCTACGAGCAGTACTTC. This translates into CASSLDGLQGTYEQYF. The rearrangement joins TRBV5-1 to TRBJ2-7; D is possibly TRBD1 (6 bases). The CDR3 consists of 16 residues. V lost 0 bases, J lost 2 bases, and 15 bases lay in between. CDR1 is SGHRS and CDR2 is YFSETQ in the germline V gene.

The J gene is TRBJ2-4, the V gene TRBV30; D is ambiguous. The CDR3 contains 16 residues. Germline-derived CDR1 and CDR2 are GTSNPN and SVGIG (reference sequence). V was trimmed by 2 bases and J by 7 bases, leaving 21 bases between them. In DNA, the CDR3 is TGTGCCTGGAGTACCGCCCCCCGTTCGGGTAGGAACATTCAGTACTTC. This translates into CAWSTAPRSGRNIQYF.

Here the CDR3 DNA reads TGTGCCATCAGTGAGTCGAAGGGGGGCGGAGAGACCCAGTACTTC. Protein sequence: CAISESKGGGETQYF. The rearrangement links TRBV10-3 to TRBJ2-5; the D call may be TRBD1 or TRBD2 (6 bases each). Germline CDR1 and CDR2: ENHRY and SYGVKD. The CDR3 runs to 15 residues. Trimming removed 0 bases at V and 4 bases at J, with 12 bases between.

V gene TRBV10-3 combines with J gene TRBJ1-1, with D maybe TRBD1 (5 bases). Germline V CDR1 and CDR2: ENHRY, SYGVKD. The ends were cut back, 11 bases at V and 0 bases at J, with 13 bases in the middle. CDR3 size: 13 residues. The CDR3 nucleotides are TGTGCCCTTAGGGGCCACATGAACACTGAAGCTTTCTTT. It codes for CALRGHMNTEAFF.

The rearrangement links TRBV9 to TRBJ2-3; D possibly uses TRBD1 or TRBD2 (5 bases each). V was cut by 3 bases and J by 2 bases, with 16 bases left in between. From germline, CDR1 is SGDLS and CDR2 YYNGEE. The CDR3 length is 16 residues. DNA for the CDR3: TGTGCCAGCAGCGCACGGGACGGCGAAACCACAGATACGCAGTATTTT. Encoded protein: CASSARDGETTDTQYF.

This clone was counted a few times. DNA of the CDR3: TGTGCCTGGAATAGGCCTAGAGAGACCCAGTACTTC. It yields the protein CAWNRPRETQYF. The rearrangement uses TRBV30 and TRBJ2-5; D is uncertain. The germline V gene encodes CDR1 GTSNPN and CDR2 SVGIG (reference sequence). Between the trimmed V and J ends, which lost 4 bases and 4 bases, there was a span of 10 bases. CDR3 length equals 12 residues.